This T cell receptor beta chain derives from a study of CD8 T cells in Susac syndrome (dated by TCRdb to between 2018 and 2021). Background for the entire study: Whether CD8+ T cell activation and differentiation in Susac syndrome was antigen driven was tested using repertoire sequencing.

Peripheral blood CD8+ and CD4+ T cells from healthy donors, Susac syndrome patients and multiple sclerosis patients were profiled using high-throughput TCR beta sequencing. Multiple sclerosis controls were treatment-naive patients with stable or active relapsing-remitting disease fulfilling revised McDonald criteria. Bulk CD8+ and CD4+ T cells were purified magnetically by negative isolation, whereas CD8+ TEMRA cells were enriched by FACS. Blood was collected in EDTA tubes and processed within 24 hours, with PBMCs isolated through density gradient centrifugation. PBMCs intended for TCR sequencing were cryopreserved in liquid nitrogen and were subsequently thawed in a 37 degrees C water bath. A purity of at least 90% was achieved for sorted or isolated CD4+, CD8+ and CD8+ TEMRA cells. What the research found in general, with its limitations: The number of individuals in the TCR sequencing and HLA analysis was recognized as being relatively small.

RNA was extracted with the RNeasy kit and about 0.5 to 1 ug was reverse transcribed using random hexamers. The immunoSEQ multiplex PCR assay, which covers 54 Vbeta and 13 Jbeta segments, was used to amplify TCR beta CDR3 regions. PCR amplification bias was corrected using a synthetic template baseline for primer optimization and computational correction. The study's processing was this. Reads were annotated to V, D and J genes per IMGT and analyzed with immunoSEQ Analyzer, keeping only productive sequences. To calculate clonality, Shannon entropy was normalized by log2 of the number of productive unique sequences and then subtracted from one. For each patient and control, public and private clones were evaluated among the 100 most prevalent clones. Clones were defined as Susac-specific if absent from the healthy and MS cohorts, from some 1,000 published viral clones and from other ImmuneACCESS disease sequences. TCRdb reworked the public reads: Q25 trimming with fastp, MiXCR clone assembly, productive beta chains retained. Rows matching on CDR3 protein sequence are summarized as one entry with the most common DNA and genes. These V and J calls derive from TCRdb rather than the authors' analysis. This sample holds 200,000 or so distinct CDR3 sequences; approximately 95% were observed only once. The ten largest account for under 0.095% of the sample.

Remarks on this clonotype: Its antigen target is currently unknown. No base-level quality is on record; no much larger clone is a single base apart.

Sequenced sample: CD4+ T cells from PBMCs. The origin of this receptor is a human donor with multiple sclerosis.

The CDR3 loop reads CASSRRQGANYGYTF. The DNA sequence follows: TGTGCCAGCAGCCGACGACAGGGAGCCAACTATGGCTACACCTTC. The rearranged segments are TRBV7-9 and TRBJ1-2, with 7 bases in between that match TRBD1. CDR1 and CDR2 are drawn from the germline V gene (reference sequence): SEHNR, FQNEAQ. Trimmed from V: 5 bases; trimmed from J: 2 bases; junction bases lacking a gene match: 8. Inclusive of the bounding cysteine and phenylalanine, the CDR3 is 15 residues long. The retained sequence is limited to the CDR3, 45 bases, with the frame set at the first base. The entire variable domain, with the stretches around the CDR3 drawn from the reference TRBV7-9 and TRBJ1-2 proteins, is DTGVSQNPRHKITKRGQNVTFRCDPISEHNRLYWYRQTLGQGPEFLTYFQNEAQLEKSRLLSDRFSAERPKGSFSTLEIQRTEQGDSAMYLCASSRRQGANYGYTFGSGTRLTVV.